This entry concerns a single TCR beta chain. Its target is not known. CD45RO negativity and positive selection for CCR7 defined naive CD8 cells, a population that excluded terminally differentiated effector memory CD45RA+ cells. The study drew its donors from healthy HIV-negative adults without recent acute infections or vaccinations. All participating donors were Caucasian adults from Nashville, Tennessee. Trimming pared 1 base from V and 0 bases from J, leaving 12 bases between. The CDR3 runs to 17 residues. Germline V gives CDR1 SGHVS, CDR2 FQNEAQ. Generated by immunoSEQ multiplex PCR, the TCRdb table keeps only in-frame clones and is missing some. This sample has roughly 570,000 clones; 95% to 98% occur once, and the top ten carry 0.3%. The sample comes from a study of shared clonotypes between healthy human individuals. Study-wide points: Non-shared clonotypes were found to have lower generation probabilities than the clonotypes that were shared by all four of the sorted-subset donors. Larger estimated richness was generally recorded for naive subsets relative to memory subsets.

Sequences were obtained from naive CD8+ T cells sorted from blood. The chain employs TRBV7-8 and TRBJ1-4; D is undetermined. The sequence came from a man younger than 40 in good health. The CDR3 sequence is CASSLVIRLATNEKLFF. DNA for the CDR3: TGTGCCAGCAGCTTAGTCATACGCTTGGCAACTAATGAAAAACTGTTTTTT.